Included here is one T cell receptor beta chain sequence, with context. The data stem from a study of blood T cell repertoires in COVID-19. Study in general: Acute and convalescent COVID-19 samples came from the United States, Italy and Spain.

The CDR3 loop spans 14 amino acids. Germline V gene data show CDR1 as GTSNPN and CDR2 as SVGIG (reference sequence). V was pared by 0 bases and J by 6 bases, with 11 bases between. Clones were sequenced by immunoSEQ multiplex PCR, and TCRdb holds only the in-frame ones, with some missing. The table records about 270,000 clones, 75% to 95% of them present only once. The V and J genes are TRBV30 and TRBJ2-2; a possible D gene is TRBD2 (6 bases). The receptor was isolated from a man between 35 and 55 years old who had been exposed to COVID-19. Sequenced: PBMCs or T cells enriched from blood (not recorded which). CDR3 nucleotide sequence: TGTGCCTGGAGTGTGGGCGGGATTGCCGGGGAGCTGTTTTTT. Its protein product is CAWSVGGIAGELFF.